This T cell receptor (beta chain) was documented in a study of blood T cell repertoires in COVID-19. As handled by the study authors: Estimation of nucleated cell counts relied on the amplification of reference gene primers. Some clones are missing from TCRdb's copy, which holds only in-frame ones; the method was immunoSEQ multiplex PCR. The D gene and trimming were derived from the DNA, and the V and J assignments and clone size from that table. The sample has about 150,000 clones; under 85% are singletons. Trimming left V 6 bases short and J 2 bases short, with 10 bases between. The CDR3 extends over 13 amino acids.

The origin of this receptor is a woman older than 75 with acute or convalescent COVID-19. The specimen sequenced was peripheral blood. This chain joins TRBV12-3 or TRBV12-4 and TRBJ2-5; D is perhaps TRBD1 (5 bases). CDR3 DNA sequence: TGTGCCAGCAGCCGCGGACATCAAGAGACCCAGTACTTC. As protein: CASSRGHQETQYF.